Shown below are 8 T cell receptor beta chains from a single sample sequenced in a study of CD8 T cells in Susac syndrome. With random hexamers, 0.5 to 1 ug RNA was reverse transcribed. Each CDR3 protein is one row after TCRdb ran MiXCR on the immunoSEQ multiplex PCR reads. The sample lists 300,000 to 350,000 distinct CDR3 sequences; about 90% were seen once. Material for sequencing was CD4+ T cells from PBMCs. These receptors all stem from a human donor with multiple sclerosis.

The J gene is TRBJ2-5, the V gene TRBV4-2; 7 bases line up with TRBD2. The CDR3 has 14 residues. Losses at the gene ends were 0 bases for V and 3 bases for J; bases not matched to a gene: 1. Germline V lookup: CDR1 LGHNA, CDR2 YNFKEQ. The CDR3 region has the DNA TGTGCCAGCAGCCAAGAGCTAGCGGAAGAGACCCAGTACTTC. It codes for CASSQELAEETQYF.

The chain employs TRBV5-4 and TRBJ2-2; 9 bases are shared with TRBD1. With 4 bases clipped from V and 2 bases from J, the junction kept 3 bases outside the gene matches. This CDR3 is built from 15 residues. From germline, CDR1 is SGHNT and CDR2 YYREEE (reference sequence). The CDR3 bases are TGTGCCAGCAGCAAGGGACAGGGAAACACCGGGGAGCTGTTTTTT. Residues: CASSKGQGNTGELFF.

The genes are TRBV7-8 and TRBJ1-4; no clear D. The CDR3 length is 15 residues. CDR1 and CDR2 from the germline V gene are SGHVS and FQNEAQ. Trimming cost V 5 bases and J 10 bases, with 20 bases left between them. CDR3 in DNA: TGTGCCAGCAGCGAAGGGAACCTATTGTCCGGAAAACTGTTTTTT. It translates to CASSEGNLLSGKLFF.

The chain couples TRBV7-6 to TRBJ1-2, with 7 bases fitting TRBD1. The CDR3 contains 18 residues. The V gene end was trimmed by 5 bases and the J gene end by 6 bases; junction bases not matched to a gene: 21. The germline CDR1 and CDR2 sequences are SGHVS and FNYEAQ. Here the CDR3 DNA reads TGTGCCAGCAGCGTAGGGGGTTACCGACAGGGAAGGATGGATGGCTACACCTTC. Translated, it gives CASSVGGYRQGRMDGYTF.

V gene TRBV3-1 combines with J gene TRBJ1-2, with D perhaps TRBD1 (5 bases). V lost 1 base and J lost 7, with 10 bases in between. The CDR3 spans 13 residues. Germline V gives CDR1 LGHDT, CDR2 YNNKEL (reference sequence). The CDR3 nucleotides are TGTGCCAGCAGCCAAGCAACAGGCGTTGGCTACACCTTC. As protein: CASSQATGVGYTF.

The chain has TRBV5-1 and TRBJ1-4; D may be TRBD1 (5 bases). Per the germline V gene, CDR1 is SGHRS and CDR2 is YFSETQ. Between the trimmed V and J ends, which lost 0 bases and 6 bases, there was a span of 18 bases. The CDR3 runs 17 residues. The CDR3 loop reads CASSLGMAGKEYEKLFF. CDR3 nucleotides: TGCGCCAGCAGCTTGGGTATGGCAGGGAAGGAGTATGAAAAACTGTTTTTT.

This clonotype was recorded a few times. The chain is built from TRBV11-2 and TRBJ1-2; 7 bases are a match to TRBD1. The germline gives CDR1 SGHAT, CDR2 FQNNGV. This CDR3 is 13 amino acids long. Unmatched junction bases numbered 3, after V lost 5 bases and J lost 3 bases. CDR3 sequence (DNA): TGTGCCAGCAGCCCAGACAGGGACTATGGCTACACCTTC. This translates into CASSPDRDYGYTF.

The chain couples TRBV20-1 to TRBJ2-5, with D perhaps TRBD1 (6 bases). CDR1 and CDR2 from the germline V gene are DFQATT and SNEGSKA (reference sequence). CDR3 size: 14 residues. Deletions cut 3 bases from V and 3 bases from J, with 14 bases between. CDR3 coding DNA: TGCAGTGCTAGCCCCAGCAGGGGAGAAGAGACCCAGTACTTC. Translation gives CSASPSRGEETQYF.